Following are 32 T cell receptor beta chains from one sample sequenced in a study of control samples from healthy donors and cancer patients. The protocol was immunoSEQ multiplex PCR, while the TCRdb copy is restricted to in-frame clones and leaves out a portion. The table records some 130,000 clones, about nine tenths of them present only once. Sequenced sample: blood. The receptor source for this set is a man aged 25-45 years in good health.

The genes are TRBV13 and TRBJ1-1; D gene unclear. The CDR3 length is 14 residues. V lost 1 base to trimming and J lost 7 bases, with 13 bases between them. In germline, CDR1 is PRHDT, CDR2 FYEKMQ (reference sequence). As DNA, the CDR3 is TGTGCCAGCAGCTTAGTCCCGGCCACCCATGAAGCTTTCTTT. Residues: CASSLVPATHEAFF.

The V call is TRBV7-3, the J call TRBJ2-3; possibly TRBD2 for D (6 bases). Trimming took 5 bases from V and 2 from J, leaving 14 bases between them. This CDR3 has 15 residues. CDR1 is SGHTA and CDR2 is FQGTGA in the germline V gene. The DNA of the CDR3 is TGTGCCAGCAGCGCGGGACTCACTATCACAGATACGCAGTATTTT. This gives the protein CASSAGLTITDTQYF.

J is TRBJ2-5 and V is TRBV11-3; D possibly corresponds to TRBD2 (6 bases). V was shortened by 2 bases and J by 2 bases, with 12 bases between the two germline ends. The germline V gene has CDR1 SGHNT and CDR2 YENEEA. CDR3 size: 15 residues. The CDR3 bases are TGTGCCAGCAGCTTAATCGGGGGTTCACAAGAGACCCAGTACTTC. Its translation: CASSLIGGSQETQYF. The whole variable domain, filled in from reference TRBV11-3 and TRBJ2-5, reads EAGVVQSPRYKIIEKKQPVAFWCNPISGHNTLYWYLQNLGQGPELLIRYENEEAVDDSQLPKDRFSAERLKGVDSTLKIQPAELGDSAVYLCASSLIGGSQETQYFGPGTRLLVL.

The rearrangement links TRBV6-2 or TRBV6-3 to TRBJ1-2, with D possibly matching TRBD1 (5 bases). Trimming pared 6 bases from V and 5 bases from J, leaving 16 bases between. Germline V gene lookup returns CDR1 MNHEY and CDR2 SVGEGT. The CDR3 has 14 amino acids. In nucleotides, the CDR3 is TGTGCCAGCAGCGCCGCGGGACTTGTATATGGCTACACCTTC. This encodes CASSAAGLVYGYTF.

This clone came up once. CDR3 DNA sequence: TGTGCCAGCAGGGCCCGGACAGGCAGGACAACTAATGAAAAACTGTTTTTT. This encodes CASRARTGRTTNEKLFF. The chain carries TRBV27 and TRBJ1-4; 7 positions match TRBD1. Germline V gene sequence: CDR1 MNHEY, CDR2 SMNVEV (reference sequence). This CDR3 is built from 17 residues. Losses at the gene ends were 6 bases for V and 0 bases for J; bases not matched to a gene: 10.

This clone was picked up one time. The rearrangement joins TRBV6-6 to TRBJ1-2; 9 bases line up with TRBD1. Germline lookup yields CDR1 MNHNY and CDR2 SVGAGI (reference sequence). J lost 1 base, V lost 6 bases, and 6 bases had no gene match. The CDR3 contains 15 residues. In nucleotides, the CDR3 is TGTGCCAGCAGCTACGGACAGGGGCTTAACTATGGCTACACCTTC. Protein sequence: CASSYGQGLNYGYTF.

The V gene is TRBV4-2, the J gene TRBJ1-1; perhaps TRBD1 as D (5 bases). The CDR3 is 18 residues long. The V end lost 4 bases, the J end lost 0 bases, and 21 bases lay between the germline ends. Germline CDR1 and CDR2: LGHNA and YNFKEQ. CDR3 sequence: CASSPPGDVSLLNTEAFF. In nucleotides, the CDR3 is TGTGCCAGCAGCCCTCCGGGGGACGTCTCACTATTGAACACTGAAGCTTTCTTT.

The chain links TRBV11-2 to TRBJ1-2; D remains unclear. The germline V and J ends were trimmed by 1 base and 0 bases, with 15 bases remaining between them. The germline V gene encodes CDR1 SGHAT and CDR2 FQNNGV. The CDR3 covers 17 residues. The chain's CDR3 is CASSLAVRAESNYGYTF. CDR3 nucleotide sequence: TGTGCCAGCAGCTTAGCGGTTAGGGCAGAATCTAACTATGGCTACACCTTC.

This clone came up once. The chain combines TRBV2 with TRBJ1-5, with D perhaps TRBD1 (5 bases). The V end lost 6 bases, the J end lost 4 bases, and 7 bases lay between the germline ends. CDR3 length: 12 amino acids. Germline V gene sequence: CDR1 SNHLY, CDR2 FYNNEI. The DNA of the CDR3 is TGTGCCAGCAGCAGACAGAATCAGCCCCAGCATTTT. Translated, it gives CASSRQNQPQHF.

The rearrangement joins TRBV20-1 to TRBJ1-2, with 7 bases identical to TRBD1. The CDR3 runs to 14 residues. With V trimmed by 3 bases and J by 5 bases, 9 bases remained unmatched. The germline V gene has CDR1 DFQATT and CDR2 SNEGSKA (reference sequence). CDR3 nucleotide sequence: TGCAGTGCTAGTTTTTGGGACAGCGTATATGGCTACACCTTC. Encoded protein: CSASFWDSVYGYTF.

The CDR3 protein is CASSFSRFSEQIKGGNTGELFF. The CDR3 nucleotides read TGTGCCAGCAGTTTTAGCCGCTTTAGCGAACAGATTAAAGGAGGGAACACCGGGGAGCTGTTTTTT. The rearrangement links TRBV28 to TRBJ2-2, with D perhaps matching TRBD2 (5 bases). CDR1 and CDR2 from the germline V gene are MDHEN and SYDVKM. Trimming cost V 3 bases and J 1 base, with 30 bases left between them. CDR3 length equals 22 residues.

This clone appeared a single time. The gene calls are TRBV10-3 and TRBJ1-5; D gene uncertain. Germline values: CDR1 ENHRY, CDR2 SYGVKD. The CDR3 runs to 13 residues. V was pared by 2 bases and J by 4 bases, with 6 bases between. DNA for the CDR3: TGTGCCATCAGTGAGGAAGGGAATCAGCCCCAGCATTTT. This gives the protein CAISEEGNQPQHF.

This chain uses TRBV5-1 with TRBJ2-1; 11 nucleotides line up with TRBD2. The CDR3 contains 16 residues. Losses at the gene ends were 3 bases for V and 0 bases for J; bases not matched to a gene: 2. Germline V lookup: CDR1 SGHRS, CDR2 YFSETQ. The CDR3 sequence: CASSSTSGGSYNEQFF. The CDR3 DNA is TGCGCCAGCAGCTCCACTAGCGGGGGCTCCTACAATGAGCAGTTCTTC.

The J gene is TRBJ2-2, the V gene TRBV6-2 or TRBV6-3; 9 bases are shared with TRBD2. After removal of 4 bases from V and 5 bases from J, the junction contained 14 bases not matched to a gene. Germline V gene sequence: CDR1 MNHEY, CDR2 SVGEGT. The CDR3 runs to 18 residues. CDR3 nucleotide sequence: TGTGCCAGCAGTTGGAAACCGGGACTAGCCGTATGGACCGGGGAGCTGTTTTTT. This sequence encodes CASSWKPGLAVWTGELFF.

V usage is TRBV7-9 and J usage is TRBJ2-3, with 13 bases fitting TRBD2. The CDR3 contains 17 residues. V dropped 1 base and J dropped 0; count of bases not matched to a gene: 1. Germline V gives CDR1 SEHNR, CDR2 FQNEAQ (reference sequence). CDR3 sequence (DNA): TGTGCCAGCAGCTTAGGACTAGCGGGAGGTAGCACAGATACGCAGTATTTT. It specifies CASSLGLAGGSTDTQYF.

This chain links TRBV2 with TRBJ2-2; 8 positions agree with TRBD2. CDR1 is SNHLY, CDR2 FYNNEI, per germline. The CDR3 sequence is 13 residues long. V gave up 2 bases and J gave up 8 bases; unmatched junction bases: 1. CDR3 protein: CASSELAGGELFF. The CDR3 DNA is TGTGCCAGCAGTGAACTAGCGGGTGGGGAGCTGTTTTTT.

V gene TRBV5-4 combines with J gene TRBJ2-3; 10 bases are shared with TRBD1. Germline V gene sequence: CDR1 SGHNT, CDR2 YYREEE (reference sequence). J gave up 5 bases and V 1 base, and 7 bases lay outside the gene matches. The CDR3 runs 16 residues. The CDR3 DNA sequence: TGTGCCAGCAGCTTGATGGGACAGGGGCCGGGAGATACGCAGTATTTT. It is translated as CASSLMGQGPGDTQYF.

About this clone: Distinct nucleotide sequences in the sample also encode this CDR3. This rearrangement joins TRBV9 to TRBJ2-7; TRBD2 might be the D (6 bases). This CDR3 has 16 amino acids. Germline CDR1 SGDLS, CDR2 YYNGEE. Trimming stripped 4 bases from V and 4 bases from J, with 21 bases between. CDR3 in amino acids: CASSPTRRGEAYEQYF. In nucleotides, the CDR3 is TGTGCCAGCAGCCCCACCCGGCGCGGGGAGGCATACGAGCAGTACTTC.

The V and J genes are TRBV29-1 and TRBJ2-5; D is perhaps TRBD1 (5 bases). CDR1 and CDR2 from the germline V gene are SQVTM and ANQGSEA. The CDR3 is 13 residues long. Trimming took 3 bases from V and 5 from J, leaving 13 bases between them. The CDR3 DNA is TGCAGCGTTGAGTCTGTGCCAGGGGAGACCCAGTACTTC. It is translated as CSVESVPGETQYF.

The genes are TRBV18 and TRBJ2-3, with 14 bases fitting TRBD2. The CDR3 contains 17 residues. Germline V gives CDR1 KGHSH, CDR2 LQKENI. V shed 2 bases and J 1 base; nucleotides not matched to a gene: 2. The CDR3 sequence is CASSPSGLAGGTDTQYF. CDR3 sequence (DNA): TGTGCCAGCTCACCATCGGGACTAGCGGGGGGCACAGATACGCAGTATTTT.

V is TRBV2 and J is TRBJ1-4; perhaps TRBD1 as D (5 bases). V lost 5 bases to trimming and J lost 4 bases, with 14 bases between them. Germline V gives CDR1 SNHLY, CDR2 FYNNEI. The CDR3 sequence is 15 residues long. The CDR3 coding sequence is TGTGCCAGCAGTACCACTGACAGCAGTAATGAAAAACTGTTTTTT. It codes for CASSTTDSSNEKLFF.

The V and J genes are TRBV28 and TRBJ1-5; no clear D. V lost 6 bases and J 6 bases, leaving 15 bases between the germline ends. CDR1 MDHEN and CDR2 SYDVKM come from the germline V gene. The CDR3 runs 14 residues. In DNA, the CDR3 is TGTGCCAGCAGCCGCCCGCCTGCGGGTCAGCCCCAGCATTTT. Translation gives CASSRPPAGQPQHF.

About this clone: The junction and the germline gene differ at one end; a read error may be behind it. The J gene is TRBJ1-1, the V gene TRBV5-4; 8 positions agree with TRBD1. CDR3 size: 14 residues. Germline values: CDR1 SGHNT, CDR2 YYREEE (reference sequence). CDR3 bases: TGTGCCAGCAGCTTGGATCAGGGGGCGGCTGAAACTTTCTTT. Protein sequence: CASSLDQGAAETFF.

The rearrangement uses TRBV5-4 and TRBJ2-7; 12 nucleotides line up with TRBD1. The V segment lost 5 bases and the J segment 6 bases; nucleotides outside the gene matches: 9. Germline values: CDR1 SGHNT, CDR2 YYREEE (reference sequence). This CDR3 comprises 15 residues. The CDR3 coding sequence is TGTGCCAGCAGTCGACCGGGACAGGGGGCGAGCGAGCAGTACTTC. It encodes CASSRPGQGASEQYF.

The rearrangement joins TRBV5-3 to TRBJ1-1, with TRBD1 matching over 9 bases. TRBV5-3 is identified as an open reading frame with a role that is uncertain. V lost 1 base to trimming and J lost 4 bases; unmatched junction nucleotides: 8. The CDR3 spans 16 residues. CDR3 sequence (DNA): TGTGCCAGAAGCTTGAGGGGTCGACAGGGGGTCACTGAAGCTTTCTTT. Translating it yields CARSLRGRQGVTEAFF.

The chain links TRBV6-6 to TRBJ2-1; 10 bases fit TRBD2. J was trimmed by 7 bases and V by 8 bases; bases with no gene match: 8. The CDR3 is made up of 14 amino acids. Per the germline V gene, CDR1 is MNHNY and CDR2 is SVGAGI (reference sequence). CDR3 residues: CASFISGRWNEQFF. Here the CDR3 DNA reads TGTGCCAGCTTCATTAGCGGGAGGTGGAATGAGCAGTTCTTC.

V is TRBV6-6 and J is TRBJ2-2; D remains ambiguous. Trimming stripped 1 base from V and 2 bases from J, with 8 bases between. Germline loops: CDR1 MNHNY, CDR2 SVGAGI (reference sequence). CDR3 length: 15 residues. The CDR3 nucleotides read TGTGCCAGCAGTTACTGGGCAGGAAACACCGGGGAGCTGTTTTTT. It translates to CASSYWAGNTGELFF.

The chain joins TRBV9 to TRBJ2-1; tentatively, D is TRBD2 (5 bases). The V end lost 0 bases, the J end lost 1 base, and 11 bases lay between the germline ends. Per the germline V gene, CDR1 is SGDLS and CDR2 is YYNGEE. This CDR3 has 16 amino acids. CDR3 DNA: TGTGCCAGCAGCGTAGGTAGCGACCCTTCCTACAATGAGCAGTTCTTC. Protein sequence: CASSVGSDPSYNEQFF.

J is TRBJ1-1 and V is TRBV7-9; perhaps TRBD1 as D (5 bases). Trimming shortened V by 4 bases and J by 0 bases, and 9 bases separated the two germline ends. The CDR3 covers 14 residues. Looked up from germline, CDR1 is SEHNR and CDR2 is FQNEAQ (reference sequence). DNA of the CDR3: TGTGCCAGCAGCTCGACAGAGCTGAACACTGAAGCTTTCTTT. Translating gives CASSSTELNTEAFF.

The chain carries TRBV9 and TRBJ2-2, with D possibly TRBD2 on 6 matching bases. This CDR3 contains 14 residues. The germline V gene encodes CDR1 SGDLS and CDR2 YYNGEE. V was trimmed by 0 bases and J by 5 bases, leaving 8 bases between them. The CDR3 loop reads CASSVDGGTGELFF. The CDR3 DNA reads as TGTGCCAGCAGCGTAGACGGGGGTACCGGGGAGCTGTTTTTT.

The J gene is TRBJ2-1, the V gene TRBV19, with 10 bases fitting TRBD1. Losses at the gene ends were 2 bases for V and 4 bases for J; bases not matched to a gene: 5. Germline V gene sequence: CDR1 LNHDA, CDR2 SQIVND (reference sequence). The CDR3 loop spans 16 amino acids. Here the CDR3 DNA reads TGTGCCAGTAGTATAACCGGGGGACAGGGGTACAATGAGCAGTTCTTC. It yields the protein CASSITGGQGYNEQFF.

This rearrangement joins TRBV12-5 to TRBJ2-1, with TRBD2 matching 12 bases. CDR3 length equals 16 residues. Per germline, CDR1 LGHNT and CDR2 FRNRAP. With 0 bases clipped from V and 10 bases from J, the junction kept 7 bases outside the gene matches. CDR3 loop: CASGLVGLAGIREQFF. Here the CDR3 DNA reads TGTGCTAGTGGTTTGGTCGGACTAGCGGGAATCCGAGAGCAGTTCTTC.